This T cell receptor (beta chain) originates from a study of T-cell reconstitution after alpha-beta-depleted transplantation in children. General study findings and limits: From newly produced T cells came most of the T-cell counts and diversity one year after transplant. In some patients, recipient T cells and intrathymic progenitors surviving conditioning explained high day-60 diversity.

Germline CDR1 and CDR2: SGHAT and FQDESV (reference sequence). CDR3 length: 15 amino acids. V lost 5 bases and J lost 2, with 15 bases in between. As concerns this clonotype: The antigen is unknown.

During its preparation, the TCRbeta library received unique molecular identifiers. TCRdb analysed the PCR reads with MiXCR anew, one entry per CDR3 protein. Among around 270,000 distinct CDR3 sequences, less than 9.5% were seen once, and the ten largest hold 9.1%. The sequences come from peripheral blood, collected 360 days after TCRalphabeta/CD19-depleted stem cell transplant. The chain couples TRBV11-1 to TRBJ1-2; tentatively, D is TRBD1 (6 bases). The receptor comes from a female patient aged 2-9 years who had a stem cell transplant for Fanconi anemia, so the T cells may come from the graft donor. CDR3 in DNA: TGTGCCAGCAGCGAACAGGGACAAATCAACTATGGCTACACCTTC. It yields the protein CASSEQGQINYGYTF.